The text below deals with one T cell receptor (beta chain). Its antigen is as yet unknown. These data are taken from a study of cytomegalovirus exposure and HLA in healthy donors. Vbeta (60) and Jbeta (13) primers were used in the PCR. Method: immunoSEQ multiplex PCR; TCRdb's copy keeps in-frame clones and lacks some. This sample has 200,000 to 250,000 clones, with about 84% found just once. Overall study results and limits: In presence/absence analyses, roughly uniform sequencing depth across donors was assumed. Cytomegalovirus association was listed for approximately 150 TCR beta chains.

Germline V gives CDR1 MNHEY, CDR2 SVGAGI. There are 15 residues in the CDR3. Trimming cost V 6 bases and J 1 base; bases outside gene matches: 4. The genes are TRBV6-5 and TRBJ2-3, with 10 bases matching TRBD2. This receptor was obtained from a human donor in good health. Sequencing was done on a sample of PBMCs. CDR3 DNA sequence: TGTGCCAGCAGAACAAGCGGGAGGGGCACAGATACGCAGTATTTT. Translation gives CASRTSGRGTDTQYF.